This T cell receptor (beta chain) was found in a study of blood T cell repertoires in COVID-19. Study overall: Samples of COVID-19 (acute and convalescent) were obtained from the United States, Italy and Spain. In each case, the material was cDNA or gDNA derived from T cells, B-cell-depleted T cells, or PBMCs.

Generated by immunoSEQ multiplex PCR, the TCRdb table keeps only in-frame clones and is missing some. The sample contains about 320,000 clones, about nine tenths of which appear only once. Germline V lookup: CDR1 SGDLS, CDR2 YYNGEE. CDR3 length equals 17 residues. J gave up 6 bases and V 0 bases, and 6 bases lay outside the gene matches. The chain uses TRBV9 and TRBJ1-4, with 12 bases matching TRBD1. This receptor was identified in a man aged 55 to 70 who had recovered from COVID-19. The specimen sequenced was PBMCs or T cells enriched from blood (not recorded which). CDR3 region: CASSVAGTGGAYEKLFF. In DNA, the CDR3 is TGTGCCAGCAGCGTAGCCGGGACAGGGGGCGCTTATGAAAAACTGTTTTTT.